The 29 T cell receptor beta chains listed next were all sequenced from one sample in a study of T cell clonality in common variable immunodeficiency. Sequencing used immunoSEQ multiplex PCR; TCRdb keeps in-frame clones, though not all of them. The repertoire consists of some 40,000 clones, none detected only once. The sample consisted of peripheral blood mononuclear cells. The receptors originated from a person aged 18 to 69 in good health.

This clone appeared many times. With the read ending 3 residues before the CDR3 end, the germline J gene is used to fill in that end. The V call is TRBV5-4, the J call TRBJ1-2; 11 bases are a match to TRBD1. The CDR3 length is 14 residues. CDR1 and CDR2 from the germline V gene are SGHNT and YYREEE (reference sequence). CDR3 bases read: TGTGCCAGCAGCGGGGACAGGGGGACGATGGGC. Amino acid sequence: CASSGDRGTMG. The complete CDR3 sequence is CASSGDRGTMGYTF.

Of note for this clone: The sequenced fragment ends 3 residues before the CDR3 boundary, so the rest is inferred from the germline J gene. The rearrangement joins TRBV11-1 to TRBJ2-7; 8 bases map to TRBD1. After removal of 6 bases from V and 0 bases from J, the junction contained 4 bases not matched to a gene. The CDR3 length is 14 residues. CDR1 is SGHAT and CDR2 is FQDESV in the germline V gene (reference sequence). The CDR3 sequence is CASSHTGGSYEQYF. The DNA read from the CDR3 is TGTGCCAGCAGTCATACAGGGGGCTCCTACGAG.

CDR3 sequence: CASTPQGAGDTQYF. Partial CDR3 DNA: TGCGCCAGTACACCACAGGGGGCTGGAGATACG. The rearrangement uses TRBV10-2 and TRBJ2-3, with 9 bases aligning to TRBD1. The read halts 3 residues ahead of the CDR3 end, with the missing end drawn from the germline J gene. The germline CDR1 and CDR2 sequences are WSHSY and SAAADI. The CDR3 length is 14 residues. Trimming took 9 bases from V and 5 from J; bases not matched to a gene: 9.

At least ten counts were recorded for this clone. Coverage ceases 3 residues before the CDR3 finishes, and the germline J gene fills in the end. The rearrangement uses TRBV7-9 and TRBJ1-2; D uncertain. V dropped 5 bases and J dropped 4 bases, with 11 bases sitting between them. CDR1 and CDR2 (germline): SEHNR, FQNEAQ (reference sequence). The CDR3 consists of 13 residues. Incomplete CDR3 DNA: TGTGCCAGCAGCGCCGGGGAGGTCTATGGC. Its translation is CASSAGEVYG. The full CDR3 protein is CASSAGEVYGYTF.

This clone was counted ten times or more. The sequence runs out 3 residues before the end of the CDR3; the remainder is reconstructed from the germline J gene. The chain couples TRBV7-9 to TRBJ1-2; 7 bases agree with TRBD1. The V gene end was trimmed by 5 bases and the J gene end by 4 bases; junction bases not matched to a gene: 4. Per the germline V gene, CDR1 is SEHNR and CDR2 is FQNEAQ (reference sequence). This CDR3 is built from 13 residues. CDR3 DNA (partial): TGTGCCAGCAGCCCCGACAGGGCCTATGGC. As protein: CASSPDRAYG. The CDR3 in full is CASSPDRAYGYTF.

This clone was counted ten times or more. The CDR3 end lies 3 residues beyond the end of the read and is filled in from the germline J gene. The J gene is TRBJ2-7, the V gene TRBV20-1; D uncertain. Per the germline V gene, CDR1 is DFQATT and CDR2 is SNEGSKA (reference sequence). V shed 6 bases and J shed 5 bases, with 17 bases lying between them. The CDR3 runs to 13 residues. The DNA read from the CDR3 is TGCAGTGCCCATCTCCAGGTTAGAGACGAG. It yields the protein CSAHLQVRDE. The whole CDR3 protein is CSAHLQVRDEQYF.

This clone was counted only a few times. The CDR3 goes on 3 residues after the read ends, and that part is filled in from the germline J gene. The rearrangement links TRBV20-1 to TRBJ1-3; possible D gene TRBD1, 5 bases. Trimming pared 5 bases from V and 3 bases from J, leaving 14 bases between. CDR1 and CDR2 from the germline V gene are DFQATT and SNEGSKA (reference sequence). The CDR3 is made up of 14 amino acids. The CDR3 DNA, read in part, is TGCAGTGCTGGGCAGGGATCTGGTGGAAACACC. Amino acid sequence: CSAGQGSGGNT. The full CDR3 protein is CSAGQGSGGNTIYF.

CDR3 bases read: TGTGCCAGCAGCTTAAAGGACAGGATCGGCTATGGC. Translated: CASSLKDRIGYG. The whole CDR3 reads CASSLKDRIGYGYTF. This chain connects TRBV7-9 to TRBJ1-2, with 7 bases that match TRBD1. The read ends 3 residues before the CDR3 terminus; that terminus is restored from the germline J gene. This CDR3 is 15 amino acids long. Germline V gene data show CDR1 as SEHNR and CDR2 as FQNEAQ (reference sequence). Trimming cost V 2 bases and J 4 bases; bases outside gene matches: 7. The full variable domain, in which reference TRBV7-9 and TRBJ1-2 provide the parts outside the CDR3, is DTGVSQNPRHKITKRGQNVTFRCDPISEHNRLYWYRQTLGQGPEFLTYFQNEAQLEKSRLLSDRFSAERPKGSFSTLEIQRTEQGDSAMYLCASSLKDRIGYGYTFGSGTRLTVV.

Turning to this clone: A much larger clone differs by one base, so this may be a read error. The CDR3 goes on 3 residues after the read ends, and that part is filled in from the germline J gene. The chain is built from TRBV7-7 and TRBJ2-3; D may be TRBD1 (5 bases). From germline, CDR1 is SSHAT and CDR2 FNYEAQ (reference sequence). CDR3 length: 17 residues. CDR3 bases read: TGTGCTAGCAGCTTAGGAAGGGCAGGGCCCGGCAATCAGCCG. It specifies CASSLGRAGPGNQP. The whole CDR3 sequence is CASSLGRAGPGNQPQYF.

This clone was counted many times. The CDR3 extends 3 residues past the end of the read, so its final part is completed from the germline J gene. The chain is built from TRBV20-1 and TRBJ2-1; TRBD1 might be the D (6 bases). Looked up from germline, CDR1 is DFQATT and CDR2 is SNEGSKA (reference sequence). This CDR3 spans 14 amino acids. With 4 bases removed from V and 0 bases from J, the gap between germline ends came to 10 bases. CDR3 region: CSATGHSSYNEQFF. The covered CDR3 bases are TGCAGTGCTACGGGACACAGCTCCTACAATGAG.

This clone was counted many times. The CDR3 end lies 3 residues beyond the end of the read and is filled in from the germline J gene. The V gene is TRBV6-1, the J gene TRBJ1-5; 7 nucleotides match TRBD1. Per germline, CDR1 MNHNS and CDR2 SASEGT. Trimming cost V 4 bases and J 6 bases; bases outside gene matches: 9. This CDR3 is built from 15 residues. The CDR3 loop reads CASSGIGGYAQPQHF. The part of the CDR3 DNA that was read is TGTGCCAGCAGTGGGATAGGGGGCTATGCTCAGCCC.

This clone was picked up many times. The sequenced fragment ends 3 residues before the CDR3 boundary, so the rest is inferred from the germline J gene. This rearrangement joins TRBV7-9 to TRBJ2-7; 8 bases align to TRBD1. J gave up 5 bases and V 3 bases, and 6 bases lay outside the gene matches. The CDR3 length is 14 residues. Germline values: CDR1 SEHNR, CDR2 FQNEAQ (reference sequence). This CDR3 is CASSFRTGYHEQYF. The DNA read from the CDR3 is TGTGCCAGCAGCTTTAGGACAGGGTACCACGAG.

This clone was seen at least ten times. The CDR3 end lies 3 residues beyond the end of the read and is filled in from the germline J gene. The rearrangement joins TRBV5-1 to TRBJ2-3, with 8 positions matching TRBD2. Germline V gives CDR1 SGHRS, CDR2 YFSETQ. V lost 3 bases and J lost 2; bases outside the gene matches: 11. CDR3 length: 17 residues. The CDR3 bases that were read are TGCGCCAGCAGCTCCCGGGCGACTAGCGATTTCACAGATACG. Amino acids: CASSSRATSDFTDT. The full CDR3 protein is CASSSRATSDFTDTQYF.

A few counts support this clone. CDR3 sequence: CASSLEGAGGSEKLFF. The covered CDR3 bases are TGTGCCAGCAGCTTAGAGGGGGCAGGGGGGAGTGAAAAA. This chain connects TRBV7-6 to TRBJ1-4; TRBD1 matches 7 bases. With the read ending 3 residues before the CDR3 end, the germline J gene is used to fill in that end. This CDR3 comprises 16 residues. Germline V gene lookup returns CDR1 SGHVS and CDR2 FNYEAQ. With V trimmed by 1 base and J by 7 bases, 9 bases remained unmatched.

At least ten counts were recorded for this clone. The sequenced fragment ends 3 residues before the CDR3 boundary, so the rest is inferred from the germline J gene. V usage is TRBV20-1 and J usage is TRBJ2-3; 12 nucleotides align to TRBD2. V lost 4 bases and J lost 2; bases outside the gene matches: 4. The CDR3 sequence is 15 residues long. Germline V gives CDR1 DFQATT, CDR2 SNEGSKA (reference sequence). The CDR3 sequence: CSATLAGGITDTQYF. CDR3 bases read: TGCAGTGCTACCCTAGCGGGGGGGATCACAGATACG.

In this sample, this clone turned up many times. The missing CDR3 end, 3 residues past where the read stops, is filled in from the germline J gene. The chain joins TRBV30 to TRBJ2-2; maybe TRBD1 (5 bases). Germline loops: CDR1 GTSNPN, CDR2 SVGIG (reference sequence). CDR3 length: 15 residues. The sequenced part of the CDR3 DNA is TGTGCCTGGGATGGTCCGCAGGGTATAGGTGAAAAG. Protein sequence: CAWDGPQGIGEK. The CDR3 as a whole reads CAWDGPQGIGEKLFF.

There are a few counts of this clone. The observed sequence ends 3 residues before the CDR3 terminus, with the missing tail filled in from the germline J gene. V usage is TRBV19 and J usage is TRBJ1-6, with D unclear. Germline CDR1 and CDR2: LNHDA and SQIVND (reference sequence). Deletions cut 3 bases from V and 7 bases from J, with 7 bases between. The CDR3 has 13 residues. Here the CDR3 reads CASSMIGNSPLHF. CDR3 DNA (partial): TGTGCCAGTAGTATGATCGGGAATTCACCC.

Ten or more counts support this clone. The read finishes 3 residues shy of the CDR3 end, and the germline J gene is used to complete it. The rearrangement links TRBV20-1 to TRBJ2-1, with TRBD1 matching 7 bases. After removal of 5 bases from V and 7 bases from J, the junction contained 8 bases not matched to a gene. Germline CDR1 is DFQATT and CDR2 is SNEGSKA (reference sequence). The CDR3 totals 13 residues. CDR3 residues: CSADRVILNEQFF. The DNA read from the CDR3 is TGCAGTGCTGACAGGGTTATATTGAATGAG.

Ten or more counts support this clone. The read terminates 3 residues before the CDR3 end, so the remaining end is supplied by the germline J gene. The gene calls are TRBV19 and TRBJ1-2; 10 nucleotides align to TRBD1. CDR1 is LNHDA and CDR2 is SQIVND in the germline V gene (reference sequence). The J segment lost 7 bases and the V segment lost 3 bases, leaving 5 bases of the junction unmatched. The CDR3 contains 14 residues. The sequenced CDR3 bases are TGTGCCAGTAGTATCGGACAGGGGGTCTTTGGC. This codes for CASSIGQGVFG. The entire CDR3 sequence reads CASSIGQGVFGYTF.

This clone was seen at least ten times. The read ends 3 residues shy of where the CDR3 ends; the end is completed using the germline J gene. This sequence joins TRBV19 and TRBJ1-4; TRBD1 matches 8 bases. Germline V lookup: CDR1 LNHDA, CDR2 SQIVND (reference sequence). V lost 3 bases to trimming and J lost 8 bases; unmatched junction nucleotides: 11. The length of the CDR3 is 16 residues. The CDR3 is CASSIPRQGLNEKLFF. The sequenced CDR3 bases are TGTGCCAGTAGTATTCCCAGACAGGGGCTGAACGAAAAA.

This clone was detected ten times or more. The CDR3 extends 3 residues past the end of the read, so its final part is completed from the germline J gene. The rearrangement joins TRBV4-1 to TRBJ2-3; 9 bases align to TRBD2. CDR1 MGHRA and CDR2 YSYEKL come from the germline V gene. The CDR3 runs to 18 residues. Trimming took 2 bases from V and 1 from J; bases not matched to a gene: 10. The CDR3 sequence: CASSQRVAGVARTDTQYF. Partial CDR3 DNA: TGCGCCAGCAGCCAACGGGTAGCGGGAGTGGCGCGCACAGATACG.

This clone was seen at least ten times. The sequence runs out 3 residues before the end of the CDR3; the remainder is reconstructed from the germline J gene. The chain joins TRBV18 to TRBJ2-3; 13 nucleotides match TRBD2. There are 16 residues in the CDR3. Germline CDR1 reads KGHSH; CDR2 reads LQKENI. CDR3: CASSPTGTSGALAQYF. Incomplete CDR3 DNA: TGTGCCAGCTCCCCGACCGGGACTAGCGGGGCTCTGGCG.

This clone has a count of ten or more. Read data end 3 residues before the CDR3 end; the end is taken from the germline J gene. The V call is TRBV20-1, the J call TRBJ2-7, with D perhaps TRBD2 (5 bases). The ends were cut back, 3 bases at V and 3 bases at J, with 9 bases in the middle. Germline V gene data show CDR1 as DFQATT and CDR2 as SNEGSKA (reference sequence). The CDR3 spans 12 residues. The CDR3 sequence is CSASLGLYEQYF. CDR3 bases read: TGCAGTGCTAGCTTAGGACTCTACGAG.

This clone was observed many times. The sequenced fragment ends 3 residues before the CDR3 boundary, so the rest is inferred from the germline J gene. The J gene is TRBJ1-2, the V gene TRBV20-1; the D gene is possibly TRBD1 (6 bases). The CDR3 has 14 residues. V lost 6 bases, J lost 2 bases, and 16 bases lay in between. CDR1 and CDR2 from the germline V gene are DFQATT and SNEGSKA (reference sequence). The sequenced CDR3 bases are TGCAGTGCCTTCCCCGGACAGAGCAACTATGGC. It is translated as CSAFPGQSNYG. Given in full, the CDR3 is CSAFPGQSNYGYTF.

This clone was seen repeatedly, ten times or more. From the germline J gene comes the end of the CDR3, since the read stops 3 residues before it. The gene calls are TRBV5-6 and TRBJ2-4; 8 bases map to TRBD2. The CDR3 runs 13 residues. The V gene's germline CDR1 is SGHDT and CDR2 YYEEEE. The sequenced CDR3 bases are TGTGCCAGCAGCCTACATGGACTAGCACTT. This gives the protein CASSLHGLAL. Given in full, the CDR3 is CASSLHGLALQYF.

As regards this clone: The CDR3 is cut off 3 residues early in the read; its end comes from the germline J gene. This chain uses TRBV7-6 with TRBJ1-2; no reliable D call. Germline CDR1 is SGHVS and CDR2 is FNYEAQ. The CDR3 consists of 13 residues. The CDR3 loop is CASSPLPQSDYTF. CDR3 bases read: TGTGCCAGCAGCCCCCTTCCGCAGAGTGAC.

This clone was observed at least ten times. From the germline J gene comes the end of the CDR3, since the read stops 3 residues before it. This chain links TRBV18 with TRBJ2-7; D is uncertain. The CDR3 is 14 amino acids. Trimming pared 3 bases from V and 2 bases from J, leaving 11 bases between. Germline assignment: CDR1 KGHSH and CDR2 LQKENI. The CDR3 DNA, read in part, is TGTGCCAGCTCACCGCCGACACAAACCTACGAG. Translation gives CASSPPTQTYE. The full-length CDR3 reads as CASSPPTQTYEQYF.

This clone was counted many times. Read coverage stops 3 residues before the CDR3 terminus; the germline J gene supplies the remainder. The chain carries TRBV20-1 and TRBJ2-5, with 16 nucleotides matching TRBD2. V lost 4 bases, J lost 5 bases, and 7 bases stayed unmatched. The CDR3 length is 16 residues. CDR1 and CDR2 (germline): DFQATT, SNEGSKA (reference sequence). The CDR3: CSAKGLAGGTPETQYF. The DNA read from the CDR3 is TGCAGTGCTAAGGGACTAGCGGGGGGGACCCCCGAGACC.

In its sample, this clone was seen many times. The CDR3 end lies 3 residues beyond the end of the read and is filled in from the germline J gene. The chain joins TRBV5-1 to TRBJ2-1, with 8 positions matching TRBD2. The CDR3 sequence is 15 residues long. V was pared by 4 bases and J by 4 bases, with 7 bases of the junction left unmatched. Germline V gives CDR1 SGHRS, CDR2 YFSETQ. The CDR3 reads CASSLGGGSYNEQFF. The CDR3 bases that were read are TGCGCCAGCAGCCTCGGGGGGGGCAGTTACAATGAG.